The TCR beta chain under discussion was sequenced for a study of shared clonotypes between healthy human individuals. Study at large: Per-donor plates numbered three CD4 naive, three CD4 memory, two CD8 naive and one CD8 memory.

The table came from immunoSEQ multiplex PCR; TCRdb's copy has only in-frame clones and leaves some out. Of under 700,000 clones in the sample, approximately 95% were seen once. General study points: Non-shared clonotypes showed lower generation probabilities than clonotypes common to all four donors. Clonotype sharing among donors likely depends on sequencing depth. Shared across four donors were roughly 5.3% of the naive CD4 clonotypes.

CD45RO-negative cells were positively selected for CCR7, leaving out terminally differentiated effector memory CD45RA+ cells. With 0 bases removed from V and 2 bases from J, the gap between germline ends came to 16 bases. The CDR3 covers 17 residues. The germline gives CDR1 LNHNV, CDR2 YYDKDF (reference sequence). As to this clone: The antigen is unknown.

Sequencing was done on a sample of naive CD8+ T cells sorted from blood. This TCR derives from a woman aged 30 to 39 in good health. V and J are TRBV15 and TRBJ2-5; TRBD2 might be the D (6 bases). The CDR3, as DNA: TGTGCCACCAGCAGAGATAAGGTACTAGCACTGCAAGAGACCCAGTACTTC. This encodes CATSRDKVLALQETQYF.